This is a list of T cell receptor beta chains from one sample in a study of shared clonotypes between healthy human individuals. The repertoire was sequenced with immunoSEQ multiplex PCR; TCRdb's copy has only in-frame clones and lacks some. In the table there are more than 1 million clones, about 80% of which are singletons. Sequences were obtained from memory CD4+ T cells from PBMCs. These receptors all stem from a man aged 18 to 30 in good health. Some clones in this sample may be carry-over from other donors' samples. CDR3s include the opening cysteine and the closing phenylalanine or tryptophan. Fields, in order: clone size, D gene, V gene, J gene, CDR3 DNA, CDR3 protein. D genes are given only for firm matches. Size is stated for part of the rows, as once, few or many counts, or as a class when the clone is expanded.

abundance: -; d_gene: -; v_gene: TRBV5-1; j_gene: TRBJ2-1; CDR3nt: TGCGCCAGCAGCGACAAGGTTGACGGCCTATACAATGAGCAGTTCTTC; CDR3aa: CASSDKVDGLYNEQFF
abundance: once; d_gene: -; v_gene: TRBV9; j_gene: TRBJ1-3; CDR3nt: TGTGCCAGCAGCGTACAAGCATACTCTGGAAACACCATATATTTT; CDR3aa: CASSVQAYSGNTIYF
abundance: -; d_gene: -; v_gene: TRBV28; j_gene: TRBJ2-7; CDR3nt: TGTGCCAGCAGCGCATTTGGCCGAGTCACCTACGAGCAGTACTTC; CDR3aa: CASSAFGRVTYEQYF
abundance: few; d_gene: -; v_gene: TRBV15; j_gene: TRBJ1-4; CDR3nt: TGTGCCACCAGCAGAGTTGGGGAACAGGAAAAACTGTTTTTT; CDR3aa: CATSRVGEQEKLFF
abundance: -; d_gene: -; v_gene: TRBV5-6; j_gene: TRBJ2-3; CDR3nt: TGTGCCAGCAGCCCGGTCGCGGGTTATACGCAGTATTTT; CDR3aa: CASSPVAGYTQYF
abundance: few; d_gene: TRBD1; v_gene: TRBV5-4; j_gene: TRBJ2-7; CDR3nt: TGTGCCAGCAGCTTACCGGGACAGGGGGCGCGGGAGCAGTACTTC; CDR3aa: CASSLPGQGAREQYF
abundance: -; d_gene: -; v_gene: TRBV10-3; j_gene: TRBJ2-3; CDR3nt: TGTGCCATCAGTGGGACGAGCGGACGCACAGATACGCAGTATTTT; CDR3aa: CAISGTSGRTDTQYF
abundance: -; d_gene: -; v_gene: TRBV7-9; j_gene: TRBJ1-1; CDR3nt: TGTGCCAGCAGTCCACAGGCACGGGCTTTGAACACTGAAGCTTTCTTT; CDR3aa: CASSPQARALNTEAFF
abundance: -; d_gene: -; v_gene: TRBV5-1; j_gene: TRBJ1-5; CDR3nt: TGCGCCAGCAGCTTGACAGGCCAGAGCAATCAGCCCCAGCATTTT; CDR3aa: CASSLTGQSNQPQHF
abundance: -; d_gene: -; v_gene: TRBV7-2; j_gene: TRBJ2-3; CDR3nt: TGTGCCAGCAGCTTAGTTGGGATGGGGCCAGGAGGGGATACGCAGTATTTT; CDR3aa: CASSLVGMGPGGDTQYF
abundance: -; d_gene: -; v_gene: TRBV5-1; j_gene: TRBJ1-3; CDR3nt: TGCGCCAGCAGCTCGGACGTAAGTGGAAACACCATATATTTT; CDR3aa: CASSSDVSGNTIYF
abundance: -; d_gene: -; v_gene: TRBV19; j_gene: TRBJ1-2; CDR3nt: TGTGCCAGTAGCCGGGGGACCTATGGCTACACCTTC; CDR3aa: CASSRGTYGYTF
abundance: many; d_gene: -; v_gene: TRBV5-6; j_gene: TRBJ2-3; CDR3nt: TGTGCCAGCAGCGCCCATGGGACGGGTGAAGATACGCAGTATTTT; CDR3aa: CASSAHGTGEDTQYF
abundance: -; d_gene: -; v_gene: TRBV7-3; j_gene: TRBJ2-5; CDR3nt: TGTGCCAGCAGCCCTACGAGACAAGAGACCCAGTACTTC; CDR3aa: CASSPTRQETQYF
abundance: -; d_gene: TRBD1; v_gene: TRBV6-6; j_gene: TRBJ2-5; CDR3nt: TGTGCCAGCAGCCCCCACGACAGGGCGCAAGAGACCCAGTACTTC; CDR3aa: CASSPHDRAQETQYF
abundance: -; d_gene: -; v_gene: TRBV27; j_gene: TRBJ2-1; CDR3nt: TGTGCCAGCAGTTCCCGAGGGGGGTGGGGCAATGAGCAGTTCTTC; CDR3aa: CASSSRGGWGNEQFF
abundance: -; d_gene: -; v_gene: TRBV10-1; j_gene: TRBJ2-5; CDR3nt: TGCGCCAGCCAGAGGGCTCTGAGTGAGACCCAGTACTTC; CDR3aa: CASQRALSETQYF
abundance: -; d_gene: -; v_gene: TRBV11-2; j_gene: TRBJ2-6; CDR3nt: TGTGCCAGCAGTGGGGGATCCGGGTCCGGGGTAGGTGGGGCCAACGTCCTGACTTTC; CDR3aa: CASSGGSGSGVGGANVLTF
abundance: -; d_gene: -; v_gene: TRBV30; j_gene: TRBJ2-5; CDR3nt: TGTGCCTGGAGTGTACGAGGTCTAGGGGTTACGGAGACCCAGTACTTC; CDR3aa: CAWSVRGLGVTETQYF
abundance: -; d_gene: -; v_gene: TRBV7-3; j_gene: TRBJ2-3; CDR3nt: TGTGCCACCCCCATCCGGGACGTAAGCACAGATACGCAGTATTTT; CDR3aa: CATPIRDVSTDTQYF
abundance: -; d_gene: TRBD1; v_gene: TRBV6-1; j_gene: TRBJ2-7; CDR3nt: TGTGCCAGCAGAGCCCGGGACAGGGTGGACGAGCAGTACTTC; CDR3aa: CASRARDRVDEQYF
abundance: -; d_gene: -; v_gene: TRBV14; j_gene: TRBJ2-2; CDR3nt: TGTGCCAGCAGCCAGCACCTAACGGTCACCGGGGAGCTGTTTTTT; CDR3aa: CASSQHLTVTGELFF
abundance: few; d_gene: -; v_gene: TRBV11-2; j_gene: TRBJ1-1; CDR3nt: TGTGCCAGCAGCTTTATGACGGGGAACACTGAAGCTTTCTTT; CDR3aa: CASSFMTGNTEAFF
abundance: -; d_gene: -; v_gene: TRBV28; j_gene: TRBJ1-3; CDR3nt: TGTGCCAGCAGTTTGCAGGGGACCGGCTCTGGAAACACCATATATTTT; CDR3aa: CASSLQGTGSGNTIYF
abundance: -; d_gene: -; v_gene: TRBV7-9; j_gene: TRBJ2-1; CDR3nt: TGTGCCAGCAGCTCCGCGGGGTTCTACAATGAGCAGTTCTTC; CDR3aa: CASSSAGFYNEQFF
abundance: -; d_gene: -; v_gene: TRBV6-5; j_gene: TRBJ1-1; CDR3nt: TGTGCCAGCAGTTCATCCCAGGGTTACACTGAAGCTTTCTTT; CDR3aa: CASSSSQGYTEAFF
abundance: few; d_gene: -; v_gene: TRBV10-3; j_gene: TRBJ1-2; CDR3nt: TGTGCCATCAGTGAGTCGTACCGCGGAGGCTACACCTTC; CDR3aa: CAISESYRGGYTF
abundance: few; d_gene: -; v_gene: TRBV15; j_gene: TRBJ1-1; CDR3nt: TGTGCCACCAGCAGTAACACTGAAGCTTTCTTT; CDR3aa: CATSSNTEAFF
abundance: -; d_gene: TRBD1; v_gene: TRBV28; j_gene: TRBJ2-7; CDR3nt: TGTGCCAGCGGTGAACAGGGGGCTAGCAACGAGCAGTACTTC; CDR3aa: CASGEQGASNEQYF
abundance: -; d_gene: -; v_gene: TRBV18; j_gene: TRBJ2-7; CDR3nt: TGTGCCAGCTCACCAACGGGACCTCGCTCCTACGAGCAGTACTTC; CDR3aa: CASSPTGPRSYEQYF
abundance: few; d_gene: -; v_gene: TRBV7-9; j_gene: TRBJ1-1; CDR3nt: TGTGCCAGCAGCTCCCCCCACGGGACCGAACTCACTGAAGCTTTCTTT; CDR3aa: CASSSPHGTELTEAFF
abundance: few; d_gene: -; v_gene: TRBV27; j_gene: TRBJ1-2; CDR3nt: TGTGCCAGGACCAGGACAGTCCATGGCTACACCTTC; CDR3aa: CARTRTVHGYTF
abundance: -; d_gene: -; v_gene: TRBV30; j_gene: TRBJ2-1; CDR3nt: TGTGCCTGGGATGGTGGCTCCTACAATGAGCAGTTCTTC; CDR3aa: CAWDGGSYNEQFF
abundance: -; d_gene: TRBD1; v_gene: TRBV7-3; j_gene: TRBJ2-5; CDR3nt: TGTGCCAGCAGCTCCGGGACAGGGGCTGGAGAGACCCAGTACTTC; CDR3aa: CASSSGTGAGETQYF
abundance: -; d_gene: -; v_gene: TRBV15; j_gene: TRBJ2-6; CDR3nt: TGTGCCACCAGCAGAGATGGAGGGGTAGGCGGGGCCAACGTCCTGACTTTC; CDR3aa: CATSRDGGVGGANVLTF
abundance: once; d_gene: -; v_gene: TRBV11-3; j_gene: TRBJ2-7; CDR3nt: TGTGCCAGCAGCTTAGGGTTGCTTGGGGAGCAGTACTTC; CDR3aa: CASSLGLLGEQYF
abundance: -; d_gene: -; v_gene: TRBV21-1; j_gene: TRBJ1-3; CDR3nt: TGTGCCAGCAGCAAGGGGCCATACAGGCCTGGAAACACCATATATTTT; CDR3aa: CASSKGPYRPGNTIYF
abundance: -; d_gene: -; v_gene: TRBV5-5; j_gene: TRBJ2-7; CDR3nt: TGTGCCAGCAGCTTGTTAGCCCCCTACGAGCAGTACTTC; CDR3aa: CASSLLAPYEQYF
abundance: -; d_gene: TRBD1; v_gene: TRBV27; j_gene: TRBJ1-1; CDR3nt: TGTGCCAGCAGTCTAGGGACAGGGTTGACTGAAGCTTTCTTT; CDR3aa: CASSLGTGLTEAFF
abundance: -; d_gene: TRBD1; v_gene: TRBV2; j_gene: TRBJ2-5; CDR3nt: TGTGCCAGCACGGACTCAGGGGGAGAGACCCAGTACTTC; CDR3aa: CASTDSGGETQYF
abundance: -; d_gene: TRBD2; v_gene: TRBV18; j_gene: TRBJ2-7; CDR3nt: TGTGCCAGCTCACCCCCTTGGGTAGGGACTAGCGGGAGTCAAAGGCAGTACTTC; CDR3aa: CASSPPWVGTSGSQRQYF
abundance: -; d_gene: -; v_gene: TRBV9; j_gene: TRBJ1-3; CDR3nt: TGTGCCAGCAGCTCAACACAGGGAGCCGGAAACACCATATATTTT; CDR3aa: CASSSTQGAGNTIYF
abundance: once; d_gene: TRBD1; v_gene: TRBV28; j_gene: TRBJ2-7; CDR3nt: TGTGCCAGCAGTATGGCGGGACAGGGGACGTACGAGCAGTACTTC; CDR3aa: CASSMAGQGTYEQYF
abundance: -; d_gene: -; v_gene: TRBV27; j_gene: TRBJ1-3; CDR3nt: TGTGCCAGCCGACGGGCCGCTGGAAACACCATATATTTT; CDR3aa: CASRRAAGNTIYF
abundance: -; d_gene: -; v_gene: TRBV7-2; j_gene: TRBJ1-1; CDR3nt: TGTGCCAGCAGCATCAACACAGAGAACACTGAAGCTTTCTTT; CDR3aa: CASSINTENTEAFF
abundance: -; d_gene: -; v_gene: TRBV30; j_gene: TRBJ2-4; CDR3nt: TGTGCCTGGAGTGTAGACGGGGGAGAGGACATTCAGTACTTC; CDR3aa: CAWSVDGGEDIQYF
abundance: -; d_gene: TRBD2; v_gene: TRBV7-3; j_gene: TRBJ2-3; CDR3nt: TGTGCCAGCAGCTCCGGGACTAGCGGGGGCACAGATACGCAGTATTTT; CDR3aa: CASSSGTSGGTDTQYF
abundance: -; d_gene: -; v_gene: TRBV2; j_gene: TRBJ1-1; CDR3nt: TGTGCCAGCAGTAGGGGCACTGAAGCTTTCTTT; CDR3aa: CASSRGTEAFF
abundance: -; d_gene: -; v_gene: TRBV6-1; j_gene: TRBJ2-5; CDR3nt: TGTGCCAGCCGCGCGAGTCGAGAGACCCAGTACTTC; CDR3aa: CASRASRETQYF
abundance: -; d_gene: -; v_gene: TRBV12-5; j_gene: TRBJ1-1; CDR3nt: TGTGCTAGTGATAAACTCGGACTAACTTTTCCGAACACTGAAGCTTTCTTT; CDR3aa: CASDKLGLTFPNTEAFF
abundance: -; d_gene: TRBD1; v_gene: TRBV5-1; j_gene: TRBJ2-1; CDR3nt: TGCGCCAGCAGCCATTTACAGGGGGACAATGAGCAGTTCTTC; CDR3aa: CASSHLQGDNEQFF
abundance: -; d_gene: TRBD2; v_gene: TRBV10-1; j_gene: TRBJ2-7; CDR3nt: TGCGCCAGCAGTGGGATTCAAGCGGGAGTAAGCGAGCAGTACTTC; CDR3aa: CASSGIQAGVSEQYF
abundance: -; d_gene: -; v_gene: TRBV28; j_gene: TRBJ2-2; CDR3nt: TGTGCCAGCAGTTTACTTTGGGTTGGAGGAAGCACCGGGGAGCTGTTTTTT; CDR3aa: CASSLLWVGGSTGELFF